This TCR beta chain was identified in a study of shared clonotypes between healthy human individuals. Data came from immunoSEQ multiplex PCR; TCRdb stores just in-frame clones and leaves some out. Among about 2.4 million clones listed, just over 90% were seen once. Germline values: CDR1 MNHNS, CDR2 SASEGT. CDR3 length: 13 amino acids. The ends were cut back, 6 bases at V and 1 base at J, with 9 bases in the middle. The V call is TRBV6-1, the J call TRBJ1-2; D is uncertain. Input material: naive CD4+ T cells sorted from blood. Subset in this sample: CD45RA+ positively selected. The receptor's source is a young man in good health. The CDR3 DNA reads TGTGCCAGCAGGGACGACAATAACTATGGCTACACCTTC. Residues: CASRDDNNYGYTF.